Sequencing of this TCR beta chain was carried out in a study of shared clonotypes between healthy human individuals. The CDR3 runs to 15 residues. TCRdb's copy holds only in-frame clones and misses some; the assay was immunoSEQ multiplex PCR. The data contain over a million clones, 98% of them seen just once; the ten biggest clones take up about 0.45%. The source material was naive CD4+ T cells sorted from blood. Subset of the sample: CD45RA+ positively selected. The V gene is TRBV21-1, the J gene TRBJ1-4; the table calls TRBD1, which could not be checked here. TRBV21-1 represents a pseudogene. This clonotype was sampled from a man between 25 and 39 years old in good health. As DNA, the CDR3 is TGTGCCAGCAGCCAAGTAGGGGGCGTGCGGGAAAAACTGTTTTTT. Protein product: CASSQVGGVREKLFF.